The 10 T cell receptor beta chains below come from one sample, sequenced in a study of T-cell memory formation after mild COVID-19. MiXCR was run by TCRdb on the 5' RACE reads, yielding one entry per CDR3 protein. The sample consists of hundreds of thousands of distinct CDR3 sequences, roughly 19% of them appearing once. The specimen sequenced was PBMCs or a T cell subset sorted from them (not recorded which). Source of these receptors: a man between 18 and 29 years old who had mild COVID-19 (a few samples of this study predate the infection). Cell type and time point are not known.

This chain uses TRBV7-2 with TRBJ2-5, with no clear D. V lost 1 base to trimming and J lost 7 bases, with 4 bases between them. Germline V CDR1 and CDR2: SGHTA, FQGNSA. The CDR3 has 11 residues. For the CDR3, the DNA is TGTGCCAGCAGCTTAGGGTGGACCCAGTACTTC. This gives the protein CASSLGWTQYF. Full variable domain (outside the CDR3, taken from reference TRBV7-2 and TRBJ2-5): GAGVSQSPSNKVTEKGKDVELRCDPISGHTALYWYRQSLGQGLEFLIYFQGNSAPDKSGLPSDRFSAERTGGSVSTLTIQRTQQEDSAVYLCASSLGWTQYFGPGTRLLVL.

A few counts support this clonotype. The gene calls are TRBV5-1 and TRBJ1-5; a weak D match, TRBD1 (5 bases). The CDR3 sequence is 16 residues long. The germline CDR1 and CDR2 sequences are SGHRS and YFSETQ. Between the trimmed V and J ends, which lost 0 bases and 0 bases, there was a span of 10 bases. The CDR3 sequence is CASSLARTLSNQPQHF. In DNA form, the CDR3 reads TGCGCCAGCAGCTTGGCCCGGACACTTAGCAATCAGCCCCAGCATTTT.

The chain combines TRBV30 with TRBJ2-1; D gene uncertain. The V gene lost 0 bases and the J gene lost 15 bases, with 12 bases spanning the gap. Germline V gene lookup returns CDR1 GTSNPN and CDR2 SVGIG (reference sequence). This CDR3 spans 11 amino acids. The DNA of the CDR3 is TGTGCCTGGAGTGTTGCCCAGGCCCCGTTCTTC. Protein sequence: CAWSVAQAPFF.

This clonotype showed up just a few times. The chain joins TRBV7-9 to TRBJ1-2; 7 nucleotides line up with TRBD1. V trimming: 3 bases; J trimming: 8 bases; junction bases outside the gene matches: 6. The CDR3 is made up of 13 amino acids. The germline V gene encodes CDR1 SEHNR and CDR2 FQNEAQ (reference sequence). CDR3 in amino acids: CASSFYRGGGYTF. For the CDR3, the DNA is TGTGCCAGCAGCTTTTACAGGGGTGGAGGCTACACCTTC.

The chain joins TRBV29-1 to TRBJ2-7; 8 bases align to TRBD1. The CDR3 runs 13 residues. CDR1 and CDR2 from the germline V gene are SQVTM and ANQGSEA. The V gene end was trimmed by 4 bases and the J gene end by 1 base; junction bases not matched to a gene: 3. The CDR3 region is CSVGRDRSYEQYF. CDR3 DNA: TGCAGCGTTGGTAGGGACAGGTCCTACGAGCAGTACTTC.

This clonotype was seen only a few times. The genes are TRBV29-1 and TRBJ2-1; 8 positions match TRBD1. Germline V CDR1 and CDR2: SQVTM, ANQGSEA. The CDR3 has 14 amino acids. Unmatched junction bases numbered 2, after V lost 3 bases and J lost 1 base. CDR3: CSVERDRSYNEQFF. The CDR3 DNA sequence: TGCAGCGTTGAGCGGGACAGGTCCTACAATGAGCAGTTCTTC.

This clonotype was detected many times. The chain combines TRBV11-2 with TRBJ2-7; D is perhaps TRBD2 (6 bases). The CDR3 has 15 residues. Trimming took 2 bases from V and 2 from J, leaving 13 bases between them. Germline assignment: CDR1 SGHAT and CDR2 FQNNGV. The CDR3 DNA sequence: TGTGCCAGCAGCTTATCGCGGGGATCGACCTACGAGCAGTACGTC. Protein sequence: CASSLSRGSTYEQYV.

This clonotype has a single count. The DNA for the CDR3 is TGTGCCAGCAGCTTAGCGGACGGGGGGGTGCAGTTCTTC. It specifies CASSLADGGVQFF. This rearrangement joins TRBV7-2 to TRBJ2-1, with TRBD2 matching over 8 bases. The V gene end was trimmed by 0 bases and the J gene end by 12 bases; junction bases not matched to a gene: 4. This CDR3 has 13 amino acids. Per germline, CDR1 SGHTA and CDR2 FQGNSA. The full variable domain, its missing parts supplied by reference TRBV7-2 and TRBJ2-1, is GAGVSQSPSNKVTEKGKDVELRCDPISGHTALYWYRQSLGQGLEFLIYFQGNSAPDKSGLPSDRFSAERTGGSVSTLTIQRTQQEDSAVYLCASSLADGGVQFFGPGTRLTVL.

On this clonotype: A read error may account for a junction end that differs from germline. V and J are TRBV10-1 and TRBJ1-5, with TRBD1 matching over 8 bases. Germline values: CDR1 WNHNN, CDR2 SYGVQD (reference sequence). The CDR3 is 14 amino acids. CDR3 loop: CDSSRDRISGPQHF. CDR3 bases: TGCGACAGCAGCCGGGACAGGATATCGGGGCCCCAGCATTTT.

V usage is TRBV12-3 or TRBV12-4 and J usage is TRBJ1-5; D not resolved. The germline V and J ends were trimmed by 8 bases and 5 bases, with 16 bases remaining between them. The CDR3 contains 14 residues. In nucleotides, the CDR3 is TGTGCCAGCCGTGGGAGGGCTAGGGATCAGCCCCAGCATTTT. Encoded protein: CASRGRARDQPQHF.